Presented here are 19 T cell receptor beta chains from one specimen sequenced in a study of vaccination effects on CD4 cells after COVID-19. Sequencing was preceded by expansion of antigen-specific CD4+ T cells with viral peptide pools in the ViraFEST assay. Culture lasted about nine days before CD4+ T cell isolation. The cohort was immunized with two doses of either the BNT162b2 or mRNA-1273 vaccine. Antigen specificity for these receptors is unknown. Here immunoSEQ multiplex PCR was the method, and the copy in TCRdb shows in-frame clones only, minus some. The sample consists of roughly 56,000 clones, around 73% of them appearing once. The sequences come from CD4+ T cells from PBMCs cultured with HCoV-229E spike peptides, collected after COVID-19 vaccination. The origin of the receptors is a human donor who received a COVID-19 vaccine.

This clone was observed a few times. In DNA, the CDR3 is TGTGCCAGCAGCTTAGGCCTTAGGGGGAACACCATATATTTT. It is translated as CASSLGLRGNTIYF. This chain joins TRBV13 and TRBJ1-3; possible D gene TRBD1, 6 bases. The CDR3 length is 14 residues. Germline V gene sequence: CDR1 PRHDT, CDR2 FYEKMQ (reference sequence). With 0 bases removed from V and 7 bases from J, the gap between germline ends came to 10 bases.

Concerning this clone itself: At the DNA level, this CDR3 is encoded by other sequences in the same sample as well. The chain uses TRBV7-2 and TRBJ1-6; 7 positions agree with TRBD1. The CDR3 loop spans 13 amino acids. Unmatched junction bases numbered 1, after V lost 4 bases and J lost 7 bases. Germline V gene data show CDR1 as SGHTA and CDR2 as FQGNSA. The CDR3 region has the DNA TGTGCCAGCAGCTCAGGGGGAAATTCACCCCTCCACTTT. Its protein is CASSSGGNSPLHF.

The genes are TRBV19 and TRBJ2-1; 7 bases fit TRBD1. CDR1 is LNHDA and CDR2 is SQIVND in the germline V gene (reference sequence). V was pared by 4 bases and J by 7 bases, with 10 bases of the junction left unmatched. The CDR3 spans 15 residues. CDR3: CASSTRGSRLNEQFF. The CDR3 nucleotides are TGTGCCAGTAGTACCAGGGGGTCTAGGTTAAATGAGCAGTTCTTC.

V and J are TRBV25-1 and TRBJ2-3, with 9 positions matching TRBD2. In germline, CDR1 is MGHDK, CDR2 SYGVNS. Trimming took 5 bases from V and 6 from J; bases not matched to a gene: 12. The CDR3 contains 16 residues. The CDR3 bases are TGTGCCAGCAGTTCATCGCGGGGGGGCAGGGAGGATACGCAGTATTTT. Translation gives CASSSSRGGREDTQYF.

This clone occurred a few times. V is TRBV28 and J is TRBJ2-5; D may be TRBD1 (6 bases). This CDR3 is built from 14 residues. Germline lookup yields CDR1 MDHEN and CDR2 SYDVKM. V lost 4 bases and J 0 bases, leaving 9 bases between the germline ends. The CDR3 region has the DNA TGTGCCAGCAGTTCTCGGACAGACCAAGAGACCCAGTACTTC. The encoded protein is CASSSRTDQETQYF. Full variable domain (remainder filled in from reference TRBV28 and TRBJ2-5): DVKVTQSSRYLVKRTGEKVFLECVQDMDHENMFWYRQDPGLGLRLIYFSYDVKMKEKGDIPEGYSVSREKKERFSLILESASTNQTSMYLCASSSRTDQETQYFGPGTRLLVL.

The chain employs TRBV6-6 and TRBJ2-7, with 11 bases fitting TRBD2. The J segment lost 6 bases and the V segment lost 5 bases, leaving 9 bases of the junction unmatched. This CDR3 comprises 15 residues. CDR1 MNHNY and CDR2 SVGAGI come from the germline V gene (reference sequence). The CDR3 DNA is TGTGCCAGCAGTGCGGGGACTAGCGGCGCACCCGAGCAGTACGTC. It yields the protein CASSAGTSGAPEQYV.

The chain joins TRBV11-3 to TRBJ2-2, with D unclear. The germline V gene has CDR1 SGHNT and CDR2 YENEEA. The V end lost 5 bases, the J end lost 7 bases, and 14 bases lay between the germline ends. The CDR3 runs to 14 residues. The CDR3 protein is CASSLYFNVGELFF. DNA of the CDR3: TGTGCCAGCAGCCTCTACTTTAACGTCGGGGAGCTGTTTTTT.

The V call is TRBV29-1, the J call TRBJ2-2, with D uncertain. The CDR3 covers 14 residues. The germline gives CDR1 SQVTM, CDR2 ANQGSEA. Trimming took off 2 bases at V and 1 base at J, with 8 bases between the two ends. CDR3: CSVEYKGNTGELFF. The CDR3 DNA is TGCAGCGTTGAATACAAGGGGAACACCGGGGAGCTGTTTTTT.

This chain connects TRBV5-6 to TRBJ2-5; 8 bases line up with TRBD2. V lost 1 base to trimming and J lost 9 bases; unmatched junction nucleotides: 11. The CDR3 is 15 residues long. The germline V gene has CDR1 SGHDT and CDR2 YYEEEE. CDR3 loop: CASSLSAGAGLAQYF. CDR3 nucleotides: TGTGCCAGCAGCTTGTCAGCGGGGGCCGGGTTGGCCCAGTACTTC.

The chain is built from TRBV6-5 and TRBJ1-2; D may be TRBD1 (5 bases). This CDR3 region has 14 residues. Trimming shortened V by 0 bases and J by 5 bases, and 10 bases separated the two germline ends. The germline V gene encodes CDR1 MNHEY and CDR2 SVGAGI. CDR3 protein: CASSYSETAYGYTF. The CDR3 nucleotides are TGTGCCAGCAGTTACTCGGAGACAGCTTATGGCTACACCTTC.

The chain has TRBV5-1 and TRBJ1-4; possibly TRBD1 for D (6 bases). This CDR3 is built from 15 residues. Germline V CDR1 and CDR2: SGHRS, YFSETQ. The V end was cut by 4 bases, the J end by 8 bases, with 18 bases between. The CDR3 reads CASSKADSSLEKLFF. Here the CDR3 DNA reads TGCGCCAGCAGCAAAGCGGACAGCTCACTAGAAAAACTGTTTTTT. Drawing the rest from reference TRBV5-1 and TRBJ1-4, the complete variable domain is KAGVTQTPRYLIKTRGQQVTLSCSPISGHRSVSWYQQTPGQGLQFLFEYFSETQRNKGNFPGRFSGRQFSNSRSEMNVSTLELGDSALYLCASSKADSSLEKLFFGSGTQLSVL.

Remarks on this clone: Other nucleotide sequences in the sample specify the same CDR3. This rearrangement joins TRBV5-1 to TRBJ2-3; possibly TRBD2 for D (6 bases). Germline V gene lookup returns CDR1 SGHRS and CDR2 YFSETQ. The CDR3 consists of 14 residues. Trimming shortened V by 2 bases and J by 1 base, and 8 bases separated the two germline ends. The CDR3 sequence: CASSFGGGTDTQYF. The CDR3 DNA reads as TGCGCCAGCAGCTTCGGGGGTGGCACAGATACGCAGTATTTT.

V and J are TRBV4-1 and TRBJ2-5; 10 nucleotides agree with TRBD2. The CDR3 is 18 amino acids. Germline-derived CDR1 and CDR2 are MGHRA and YSYEKL. V lost 0 bases, J lost 2 bases, and 9 bases stayed unmatched. This chain's CDR3 is CASSQELNGAGGQETQYF. The CDR3 DNA sequence: TGCGCCAGCAGCCAAGAGTTAAATGGAGCGGGGGGGCAAGAGACCCAGTACTTC.

The chain links TRBV5-1 to TRBJ1-2, with D uncertain. Trimming removed 0 bases from V and 8 bases from J, with 14 bases in between. This CDR3 is 14 amino acids long. The germline gives CDR1 SGHRS, CDR2 YFSETQ. The CDR3 protein is CASSLAGSVGGYTF. CDR3 sequence (DNA): TGCGCCAGCAGCTTGGCCGGTTCCGTGGGGGGCTACACCTTC.

The chain uses TRBV21-1 and TRBJ2-7. TRBV21-1 corresponds to a pseudogene. The CDR3 length is 14 residues. The CDR3 spells CASSKGGKSYEQYV. The CDR3, as DNA: TGTGCCAGCAGCAAAGGGGGGAAGTCCTACGAGCAGTACGTC.

In this sample, this clone turned up a few times. The rearrangement uses TRBV7-2 and TRBJ1-3; no definite D call. Trimming pared 1 base from V and 0 bases from J, leaving 10 bases between. The CDR3 has 16 amino acids. Per germline, CDR1 SGHTA and CDR2 FQGNSA. The CDR3, as DNA: TGTGCCAGCAGCTTAGTCCCCCAGAGCTCTGGAAACACCATATATTTT. Its protein is CASSLVPQSSGNTIYF.

The V and J genes are TRBV6-5 and TRBJ1-5; tentative D call: TRBD1 (5 bases). V was trimmed by 5 bases and J by 0 bases, leaving 11 bases between them. CDR1 is MNHEY and CDR2 is SVGAGI in the germline V gene. The CDR3 has 15 residues. The CDR3 loop reads CASSPQDYSNQPQHF. The CDR3 DNA is TGTGCCAGCAGTCCACAGGATTATAGCAATCAGCCCCAGCATTTT.

This chain uses TRBV6-5 with TRBJ2-7; D not resolved. The germline gives CDR1 MNHEY, CDR2 SVGAGI. V was trimmed by 6 bases and J by 3 bases, leaving 12 bases between them. CDR3 length: 13 amino acids. The CDR3 DNA reads TGTGCCAGCAGGGGGAACCAGAACTACGAGCAGTACGTC. It codes for CASRGNQNYEQYV.

The chain is built from TRBV11-2 and TRBJ2-1; D uncertain. The germline V and J ends were trimmed by 1 base and 1 base, with 5 bases remaining between them. Germline CDR1 SGHAT, CDR2 FQNNGV. The CDR3 extends over 14 amino acids. CDR3 residues: CASSLVGSYNEQFF. The DNA of the CDR3 is TGTGCCAGCAGCTTAGTGGGATCCTACAATGAGCAGTTCTTC.